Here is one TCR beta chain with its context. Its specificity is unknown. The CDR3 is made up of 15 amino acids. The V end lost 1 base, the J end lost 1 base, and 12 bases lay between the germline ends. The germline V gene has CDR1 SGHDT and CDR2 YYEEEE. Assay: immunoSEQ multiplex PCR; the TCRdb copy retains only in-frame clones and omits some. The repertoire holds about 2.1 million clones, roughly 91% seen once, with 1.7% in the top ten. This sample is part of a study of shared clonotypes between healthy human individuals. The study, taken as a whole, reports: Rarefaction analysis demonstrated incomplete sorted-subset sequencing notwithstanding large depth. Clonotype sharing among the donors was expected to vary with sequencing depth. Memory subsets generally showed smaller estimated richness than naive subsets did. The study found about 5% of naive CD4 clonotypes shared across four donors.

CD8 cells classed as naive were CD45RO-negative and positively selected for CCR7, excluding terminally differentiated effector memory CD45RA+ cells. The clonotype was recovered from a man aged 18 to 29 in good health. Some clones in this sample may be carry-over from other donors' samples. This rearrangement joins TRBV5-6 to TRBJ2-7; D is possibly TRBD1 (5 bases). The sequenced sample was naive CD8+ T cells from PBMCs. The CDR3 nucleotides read TGTGCCAGCAGCTTGTGGACAAGACTTTCCTACGAGCAGTACTTC. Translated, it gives CASSLWTRLSYEQYF.